The TCR beta chain described here comes from a study of T-cell reconstitution after alpha-beta-depleted transplantation in children. Germline lookup yields CDR1 SGHAT and CDR2 FQNNGV. V lost 5 bases to trimming and J lost 5 bases, with 12 bases between them. The CDR3 covers 13 residues. This clonotype was counted at least ten times. The antigen is undetermined. Study-level findings and limits: Surviving recipient cells, namely T cells and thymic progenitors, were the source of high day-60 TCRbeta diversity in some patients. T-cell counts and diversity at one year post-transplant came mainly from newly produced T cells.

A library of TCRbeta sequences, prepared with unique molecular identifiers, was generated. TCRdb ran MiXCR on the PCR reads and lists one entry per CDR3 protein. The profile shows about 200,000 distinct CDR3 sequences, about 6.6% of them singletons. The sequence came from a boy younger than 10 with acute lymphoblastic leukemia, due to receive a stem cell transplant. The sequenced sample was PBMCs, obtained before TCRalphabeta/CD19-depleted stem cell transplant. This chain uses TRBV11-2 with TRBJ2-5; D remains ambiguous. CDR3 DNA: TGTGCCAGCAGCCGCTTAGGCTGGGAGACCCAGTACTTC. Protein product: CASSRLGWETQYF.